This passage covers 15 T cell receptor beta chains from one sample sequenced in a study of blood T cell repertoires in COVID-19 (dated by TCRdb to 2020 to 2021). Libraries came from the immunoSEQ multiplex PCR assay. The table was pulled from immuneACCESS by TCRdb, which kept in-frame rearrangements only. Such tables lose some clones; where checked, under half of the loss comes from unresolved V genes, and the rest has no known cause. This sample holds 250,000 to 350,000 clones; approximately 90% were observed only once. Of the sample, over 2% is held by the ten largest clones. Sample: peripheral blood. These receptors came from a woman in her 30s with COVID-19, enrolled during active disease.

V usage is TRBV5-1 and J usage is TRBJ1-2, with a possible D match to TRBD1 (6 bases). CDR3 length: 14 residues. V gave up 5 bases and J gave up 0 bases, with 11 bases separating them. CDR1 is SGHRS, CDR2 YFSETQ, per germline. CDR3 bases: TGCGCCAGCAGGACAGGCCAAACTAACTATGGCTACACCTTC. It yields the protein CASRTGQTNYGYTF.

This clone was counted a single time. This chain connects TRBV27 to TRBJ2-1; 9 bases line up with TRBD1. CDR1 and CDR2 (germline): MNHEY, SMNVEV (reference sequence). Trimming cost V 8 bases and J 3 bases; bases outside gene matches: 8. The CDR3 length is 15 residues. The CDR3 nucleotides read TGTGCCAGCCAACGATCGACAGGGGGCTACAATGAGCAGTTCTTC. Protein sequence: CASQRSTGGYNEQFF.

This rearrangement joins TRBV29-1 to TRBJ1-4; 7 bases map to TRBD1. Germline values: CDR1 SQVTM, CDR2 ANQGSEA. Trimming cost V 6 bases and J 8 bases; bases outside gene matches: 12. This CDR3 has 14 residues. In nucleotides, the CDR3 is TGCAGCGTCGCCGGGGGTAGGGGGCAGGAAAAACTGTTTTTT. This gives the protein CSVAGGRGQEKLFF.

The chain is built from TRBV5-1 and TRBJ2-5; TRBD2 aligns across 9 bases. V lost 5 bases and J lost 4; bases outside the gene matches: 6. Germline V gives CDR1 SGHRS, CDR2 YFSETQ. This CDR3 region has 14 residues. In DNA, the CDR3 is TGCGCCAGCAGGGAGGTACTAGCGGGAGAGACCCAGTACTTC. Its protein is CASREVLAGETQYF.

This clone was seen only a few times. The chain is built from TRBV5-1 and TRBJ2-7; possibly TRBD2 for D (5 bases). The CDR3 totals 12 residues. V was cut by 6 bases and J by 6 bases, with 13 bases left in between. Germline V gene sequence: CDR1 SGHRS, CDR2 YFSETQ. CDR3 in amino acids: CASTDSWGEQYF. CDR3 DNA: TGCGCCAGCACGGACTCGTGGGGCGAGCAGTACTTC.

The rearrangement uses TRBV21-1 and TRBJ2-1; the table assigns TRBD2, which was not confirmed against the DNA. TRBV21-1 is listed as a pseudogene. The CDR3 loop spans 16 amino acids. The chain's CDR3 is CASSNPSGYSYNEQFF. In DNA form, the CDR3 reads TGTGCCAGCAGCAATCCTAGCGGATACTCCTACAATGAGCAGTTCTTC.

The chain links TRBV20-1 to TRBJ1-2; no clear D gene. CDR1 DFQATT and CDR2 SNEGSKA come from the germline V gene (reference sequence). The CDR3 contains 15 residues. V was clipped by 3 bases and J by 0 bases, with 14 bases between them. The CDR3 loop is CSASGSVGANYGYTF. The CDR3 DNA is TGCAGTGCTAGTGGTTCCGTAGGAGCTAACTATGGCTACACCTTC.

The J gene is TRBJ1-4, the V gene TRBV12-3 or TRBV12-4; D gene unclear. The length of the CDR3 is 13 residues. Trimming cost V 6 bases and J 6 bases, with 11 bases left between them. Written as DNA, the CDR3 is TGTGCCAGCAGCTATCCCGATGATGAAAAACTGTTTTTT. Protein sequence: CASSYPDDEKLFF.

This rearrangement joins TRBV5-1 to TRBJ2-2; 8 bases map to TRBD2. V lost 0 bases to trimming and J lost 7 bases; unmatched junction nucleotides: 5. The CDR3 totals 15 residues. Per the germline V gene, CDR1 is SGHRS and CDR2 is YFSETQ. This CDR3 reads CASSLDSGTNGELFF. CDR3 bases: TGCGCCAGCAGCTTGGATAGCGGGACTAACGGGGAGCTGTTTTTT.

This clone was detected only once. The chain carries TRBV27 and TRBJ1-3; no firm D call. The CDR3 length is 14 residues. CDR1 is MNHEY and CDR2 is SMNVEV in the germline V gene (reference sequence). V was shortened by 5 bases and J by 3 bases, with 11 bases between the two germline ends. This CDR3 reads CASSVRGVGNTIYF. CDR3 sequence (DNA): TGTGCCAGCAGTGTAAGAGGAGTTGGAAACACCATATATTTT.

The genes are TRBV28 and TRBJ2-1; 13 nucleotides match TRBD2. V shed 1 base, J shed 8 bases, and the junction held 5 bases outside the gene matches. Germline V gene sequence: CDR1 MDHEN, CDR2 SYDVKM. The CDR3 length is 16 residues. The CDR3 spells CASSLLLAGGWDEQFF. In nucleotides, the CDR3 is TGTGCCAGCAGTTTATTACTAGCGGGAGGGTGGGATGAGCAGTTCTTC.

The genes are TRBV7-9 and TRBJ2-1; TRBD2 aligns across 12 bases. The CDR3 is 16 amino acids. The junction had 9 bases not matched to a gene; V was cut back by 4 bases and J by 8 bases. CDR1 and CDR2 from the germline V gene are SEHNR and FQNEAQ (reference sequence). This CDR3 reads CASSSPGLAGTDEQFF. CDR3 nucleotides: TGTGCCAGCAGCTCGCCTGGACTAGCGGGAACCGATGAGCAGTTCTTC.

The gene calls are TRBV2 and TRBJ2-1; 9 positions match TRBD1. Trimming cost V 7 bases and J 14 bases; bases outside gene matches: 6. The CDR3 extends over 11 amino acids. From germline, CDR1 is SNHLY and CDR2 FYNNEI. The CDR3 loop reads CASITGGLEFF. The CDR3 coding sequence is TGTGCCAGCATTACAGGGGGCCTTGAGTTCTTC.

This CDR3 is CASSYRVSSGNTIYF. Here the CDR3 DNA reads TGTGCCAGCAGCTACAGGGTCAGCTCTGGAAACACCATATATTTT. The gene calls are TRBV3-1 (or the pseudogene TRBV3-2) and TRBJ1-3; weak D call: TRBD1 (6 bases). This CDR3 region has 15 residues. The V gene's germline CDR1 is LGHDT and CDR2 YNNKEL (reference sequence). Trimming cost V 5 bases and J 0 bases, with 11 bases left between them.

This clone was picked up one time. The chain has TRBV7-2 and TRBJ1-2; D possibly corresponds to TRBD1 (5 bases). Trimming shortened V by 4 bases and J by 0 bases, and 15 bases separated the two germline ends. CDR3 length equals 16 residues. Germline V gene sequence: CDR1 SGHTA, CDR2 FQGNSA. The CDR3, as DNA: TGTGCCAGCAGCTCTTCGATGGCGACAGCTAACTATGGCTACACCTTC. It encodes CASSSSMATANYGYTF. Supplemented by reference TRBV7-2 and TRBJ1-2, the full variable domain reads GAGVSQSPSNKVTEKGKDVELRCDPISGHTALYWYRQSLGQGLEFLIYFQGNSAPDKSGLPSDRFSAERTGGSVSTLTIQRTQQEDSAVYLCASSSSMATANYGYTFGSGTRLTVV.